A single sample is the source of the 8 T cell receptor beta chains below, sequenced in a study of glioma-infiltrating T cells after dendritic cell vaccination. The data were produced by immunoSEQ multiplex PCR, yet TCRdb's version contains in-frame clones alone and is incomplete. This table has around 96,000 clones, 79% appearing once. The sample was blood, taken before dendritic cell vaccination. Source of these receptors: a human donor with glioblastoma.

This clone has only a few counts. The chain carries TRBV30 and TRBJ1-4; weak D call: TRBD1 (5 bases). Germline CDR1 GTSNPN, CDR2 SVGIG (reference sequence). This CDR3 spans 14 amino acids. Trimming left V 2 bases short and J 8 bases short, with 15 bases between. CDR3: CAWSPPWQGEKLFF. CDR3 bases: TGTGCCTGGAGTCCCCCGTGGCAGGGAGAAAAACTGTTTTTT.

The genes are TRBV2 and TRBJ2-5, with 9 bases that match TRBD1. The CDR3 consists of 14 residues. Unmatched junction bases numbered 7, after V lost 6 bases and J lost 5 bases. CDR1 is SNHLY, CDR2 FYNNEI, per germline. CDR3 coding DNA: TGTGCCAGCAGGGCGATAGGACAGGGGGAGACCCAGTACTTC. Its protein is CASRAIGQGETQYF.

This chain joins TRBV6-1 and TRBJ2-7; tentative D call: TRBD1 (6 bases). Germline CDR1 reads MNHNS; CDR2 reads SASEGT. The CDR3 is 16 residues long. Trimming removed 2 bases at V and 0 bases at J, with 14 bases between. The CDR3 here is CASSETFGQSSYEQYF. For the CDR3, the DNA is TGTGCCAGCAGTGAAACATTCGGACAGAGCTCCTACGAGCAGTACTTC.

J is TRBJ1-2 and V is TRBV7-9; 8 nucleotides line up with TRBD1. Germline V gene sequence: CDR1 SEHNR, CDR2 FQNEAQ (reference sequence). Trimming cost V 5 bases and J 4 bases; bases outside gene matches: 9. The CDR3 has 15 residues. CDR3 nucleotides: TGTGCCAGCAGCCCCTGGACAGGGAGGGGCTATGGCTACACCTTC. Its protein is CASSPWTGRGYGYTF.

The rearrangement uses TRBV5-4 and TRBJ2-1; perhaps TRBD1 as D (6 bases). This CDR3 has 15 amino acids. The germline gives CDR1 SGHNT, CDR2 YYREEE (reference sequence). Trimming cost V 0 bases and J 4 bases, with 11 bases left between them. The CDR3 region is CASSLVSGAYNEQFF. For the CDR3, the DNA is TGTGCCAGCAGCTTGGTGTCAGGGGCTTACAATGAGCAGTTCTTC.

This clone was detected once. This sequence joins TRBV27 and TRBJ2-1; D is perhaps TRBD1 (6 bases). The CDR3 has 16 residues. With 1 base removed from V and 10 bases from J, the gap between germline ends came to 20 bases. The germline V gene encodes CDR1 MNHEY and CDR2 SMNVEV (reference sequence). CDR3: CASSLLAALGASEQFF. In DNA form, the CDR3 reads TGTGCCAGCAGTTTATTGGCAGCCTTGGGGGCGTCGGAGCAGTTCTTC.

The chain couples TRBV19 to TRBJ2-7; maybe TRBD1 (6 bases). The ends were cut back, 8 bases at V and 2 bases at J, with 13 bases in the middle. Germline CDR1 is LNHDA and CDR2 is SQIVND (reference sequence). This CDR3 has 13 residues. CDR3 sequence reads: CASADRTTYEQYF. CDR3 DNA: TGTGCCAGTGCAGACAGGACAACCTACGAGCAGTACTTC.

This chain links TRBV7-2 with TRBJ2-5; TRBD2 aligns across 8 bases. The CDR3 consists of 14 residues. CDR1 and CDR2 from the germline V gene are SGHTA and FQGNSA. The V gene end was trimmed by 2 bases and the J gene end by 5 bases; junction bases not matched to a gene: 4. The CDR3 loop reads CASSLSGGRETQYF. In DNA form, the CDR3 reads TGTGCCAGCAGCTTATCGGGGGGGCGGGAGACCCAGTACTTC.